These T cell receptor beta chains were read from a single sample in a study of cytomegalovirus exposure and HLA in healthy donors. Sequencing used immunoSEQ multiplex PCR; TCRdb keeps in-frame clones, though not all of them. The profile shows roughly 56,000 clones, about 95% of them singletons. The sample taken for sequencing was PBMCs. The source is a man between 18 and 29 years old in good health and CMV-seronegative. CDR3s include the opening cysteine and the closing phenylalanine or tryptophan. The order of the fields is clone size, V gene, J gene, D gene, CDR3 protein, CDR3 DNA. A D gene is named only where the DNA matches it firmly. Size tells how often a clone was seen (once, few, many) or the class of an expanded clone, and some rows leave it out.

once,TRBV18,TRBJ1-3,-,CASSPLQTNSGNTIYF,TGTGCCAGCTCACCGTTACAGACTAACTCTGGAAACACCATATATTTT
-,TRBV4-1,TRBJ1-3,-,CASSRVKTGPEVSGNTIYF,TGCGCCAGCAGCCGCGTCAAGACAGGTCCAGAGGTCTCTGGAAACACCATATATTTT
-,TRBV23-1,TRBJ2-4,-,CASSLFLAKNIQYF,TGCGCCAGCAGTCTCTTTTTGGCCAAAAACATTCAGTACTTC
-,TRBV7-2,TRBJ1-1,-,CASSLREIMNTEAFF,TGTGCCAGCAGCTTGAGAGAGATCATGAACACTGAAGCTTTCTTT
-,TRBV2,TRBJ1-1,-,CASSEAWAGVNTEAFF,TGTGCCAGCAGTGAAGCTTGGGCAGGGGTGAACACTGAAGCTTTCTTT
-,TRBV28,TRBJ1-4,-,CASSFVETGPYEKLFF,TGTGCCAGCAGTTTCGTCGAGACAGGTCCTTATGAAAAACTGTTTTTT
-,TRBV27,TRBJ2-2,-,CASSLSTVPRAGELFF,TGTGCCAGCAGTTTATCCACAGTGCCGCGAGCCGGGGAGCTGTTTTTT
-,TRBV19,TRBJ1-5,TRBD1,CASNSGGFNQPQHF,TGTGCCAGTAACTCAGGGGGCTTTAATCAGCCCCAGCATTTT
-,TRBV11-1,TRBJ2-1,TRBD2,CASSSGTSGRWSEQFF,TGTGCCAGCAGCTCAGGAACTAGCGGGAGATGGAGTGAGCAGTTCTTC
few,TRBV5-6,TRBJ1-2,-,CASSLGLLYTF,TGTGCCAGCAGCTTGGGACTCCTTTACACCTTC
-,TRBV6-1,TRBJ1-1,-,CASSLFGGSTEAFF,TGTGCCAGCAGTCTATTTGGGGGCTCCACTGAAGCTTTCTTT
-,TRBV15,TRBJ1-2,-,CATSQDSYGYTF,TGTGCCACCAGCCAGGACAGCTATGGCTACACCTTC
-,TRBV27,TRBJ2-7,-,CASSFRQGYEQYF,TGTGCCAGCAGTTTCCGGCAGGGCTACGAGCAGTACTTC
-,TRBV5-1,TRBJ2-3,TRBD2,CASALAGVRDTQYF,TGCGCCAGTGCTCTAGCGGGAGTAAGAGATACGCAGTATTTT
-,TRBV30,TRBJ1-5,-,CAWSVPLGGQPQHF,TGTGCCTGGAGTGTACCCCTCGGGGGTCAGCCCCAGCATTTT
-,TRBV28,TRBJ2-3,TRBD2,CASSLLAGESTQYF,TGTGCCAGCAGCTTGCTTGCGGGAGAGAGTACGCAGTATTTT
-,TRBV6-5,TRBJ2-6,-,CASNRVGANVLTF,TGTGCCAGCAATCGGGTTGGGGCCAACGTCCTGACTTTC
-,TRBV4-1,TRBJ1-2,-,CASSQEAGKYGYTF,TGCGCCAGCAGCCAAGAAGCAGGGAAGTATGGCTACACCTTC
-,TRBV27,TRBJ2-2,-,CASSWTANTGELFF,TGTGCCAGCAGTTGGACAGCGAACACCGGGGAGCTGTTTTTT
-,TRBV5-1,TRBJ2-2,TRBD2,CASSLASGSGTGELFF,TGCGCCAGCAGCTTGGCTAGCGGGAGTGGTACCGGGGAGCTGTTTTTT
-,TRBV28,TRBJ2-2,TRBD1,CASKGQGNTGELFF,TGTGCCAGCAAGGGACAGGGGAACACCGGGGAGCTGTTTTTT
-,TRBV7-8,TRBJ2-1,-,CASSPSRGSYNEQFF,TGTGCCAGCAGCCCCTCCCGGGGGAGCTACAATGAGCAGTTCTTC
-,TRBV28,TRBJ2-1,TRBD2,CASSPGLAGPYNEQFF,TGTGCCAGCAGCCCGGGACTAGCGGGCCCCTACAATGAGCAGTTCTTC
-,TRBV7-9,TRBJ2-3,TRBD1,CASSSLGQGDPDTQYF,TGTGCCAGCAGCTCACTCGGACAGGGTGACCCAGATACGCAGTATTTT
-,TRBV7-8,TRBJ2-3,TRBD2,CASSFPSSGRVTDTQYF,TGTGCCAGCAGCTTCCCTTCCAGCGGGAGGGTAACAGATACGCAGTATTTT
-,TRBV6-5,TRBJ1-2,-,CASSFGSPGGGYTF,TGTGCCAGCAGTTTTGGCTCACCCGGGGGTGGCTACACCTTC
-,TRBV5-1,TRBJ2-3,-,CASSLKLEGSDTQYF,TGCGCCAGCAGCTTGAAACTAGAAGGGTCAGATACGCAGTATTTT
-,TRBV27,TRBJ1-5,-,CASSPPRQSYSNQPQHF,TGTGCCAGCAGTCCACCCCGACAGTCGTATAGCAATCAGCCCCAGCATTTT
-,TRBV19,TRBJ2-1,TRBD1,CASSKRDSSYNEQFF,TGTGCCAGTAGTAAGAGGGACAGCTCCTACAATGAGCAGTTCTTC
-,TRBV13,TRBJ2-5,-,CASSLTRTSQETQYF,TGTGCCAGCAGCTTAACCCGGACATCACAAGAGACCCAGTACTTC
once,TRBV7-8,TRBJ1-4,TRBD1,CASSFAGGEKLFF,TGTGCCAGCAGCTTCGCAGGGGGAGAAAAACTGTTTTTT
-,TRBV4-1,TRBJ1-1,-,CASSQDWSQLEAFF,TGCGCCAGCAGCCAAGATTGGTCACAGCTTGAAGCTTTCTTT
-,TRBV6-6,TRBJ1-2,-,CASSPDSNYGYTF,TGTGCCAGCAGCCCCGACAGTAACTATGGCTACACCTTC
-,TRBV28,TRBJ2-2,-,CASSLGGTGELFF,TGTGCCAGCAGTTTGGGGGGCACCGGGGAGCTGTTTTTT
-,TRBV7-8,TRBJ2-7,TRBD2,CASSLGTSGGYEQYF,TGTGCCAGCAGCTTAGGGACTAGCGGGGGATACGAGCAGTACTTC
-,TRBV28,TRBJ2-1,-,CASSLRQVSSYNEQFF,TGTGCCAGCAGTTTAAGGCAGGTGAGCTCCTACAATGAGCAGTTCTTC
-,TRBV7-5,TRBJ2-6,-,CVRSLGLGGQGASGANVLTF,TGTGTCAGAAGCTTAGGACTCGGCGGACAGGGGGCGTCTGGGGCCAACGTCCTGACTTTC
-,TRBV7-2,TRBJ1-1,-,CASSLDGDGAFF,TGTGCCAGCAGCTTAGACGGGGATGGGGCTTTCTTT
-,TRBV19,TRBJ1-1,-,CASSIDRDTEAFF,TGTGCCAGTAGTATAGACCGGGACACTGAAGCTTTCTTT
-,TRBV6-5,TRBJ2-7,TRBD1,CASSSGTGGEQYF,TGTGCCAGCAGCTCCGGGACAGGAGGCGAGCAGTACTTC
-,TRBV7-2,TRBJ1-2,-,CASSSGGRVYGYTF,TGTGCCAGCAGCTCGGGGGGGCGCGTCTATGGCTACACCTTC
once,TRBV28,TRBJ1-5,-,CASSIPYLTGDIYSNQPQHF,TGTGCCAGCAGCATACCTTACTTGACAGGCGACATATATAGCAATCAGCCCCAGCATTTT
once,TRBV4-1,TRBJ1-5,-,CASSHDRGNQPQHF,TGCGCCAGCAGCCATGACAGAGGCAATCAGCCCCAGCATTTT
-,TRBV11-2,TRBJ1-1,TRBD1,CASTVAGGTEAFF,TGTGCCAGCACCGTCGCAGGGGGGACTGAAGCTTTCTTT
-,TRBV28,TRBJ2-1,-,CASSFSSSKNEQFF,TGTGCCAGCAGTTTTAGTTCCTCTAAGAATGAGCAGTTCTTC
-,TRBV7-3,TRBJ1-1,TRBD1,CASSSTGQGVTEAFF,TGTGCCAGCAGCTCTACGGGACAGGGGGTCACTGAAGCTTTCTTT
once,TRBV19,TRBJ1-4,-,CASRGGGLEGKLFF,TGTGCCAGTAGGGGAGGCGGTCTGGAGGGAAAACTGTTTTTT
-,TRBV6-5,TRBJ2-4,-,CASSPDGKNIQYF,TGTGCCAGCAGTCCCGACGGGAAAAACATTCAGTACTTC
-,TRBV5-1,TRBJ2-6,-,CASSLASGANVLTF,TGCGCCAGCAGCTTGGCGTCTGGGGCCAACGTCCTGACTTTC
-,TRBV27,TRBJ1-2,-,CASSLEAAGGYTF,TGTGCCAGCAGTTTAGAGGCGGCGGGTGGCTACACCTTC
-,TRBV10-1,TRBJ2-7,-,CASSESEDPYEQYF,TGCGCCAGCAGTGAGTCCGAGGATCCCTACGAGCAGTACTTC
-,TRBV9,TRBJ2-2,TRBD2,CASSARGLAGTGELFF,TGTGCCAGCAGCGCTCGGGGACTAGCGGGAACCGGGGAGCTGTTTTTT